The clone carrying this T cell receptor beta chain was seen many times. The data are from a study of T cells in Graves' hyperthyroidism and ophthalmopathy. The V gene lost 6 bases and the J gene lost 6 bases, with 20 bases spanning the gap. This CDR3 region has 15 residues. There were TCR beta CDR3 regions amplified from RNA transcripts. Carried out on the TCR CDR3, a first-round RT-PCR used the HTBI primer set. TCRdb analysed the multiplex PCR reads with MiXCR anew, one entry per CDR3 protein. The table records some 600,000 distinct CDR3 sequences, approximately 14% of them present only once. The J gene is TRBJ1-2, the V gene TRBV12-3 or TRBV12-4, with no clear D. The sequenced sample was blood. This receptor was obtained from a woman in her twenties or thirties with Graves' hyperthyroidism that later progressed to Graves' ophthalmopathy. The CDR3 spells CASSRAASFVNGYTF. CDR3 nucleotide sequence: TGTGCCAGCAGCCGCGCGGCCTCCTTCGTCAATGGCTACACCTTC.